This T cell receptor beta chain was obtained from a study of identifying expanded T cells in peripheral blood. Study observations and caveats: Roughly 1.2 clones differed between technical replicates, versus about 15 and 19 over time. Across healthy donors, higher total template counts meant significantly greater approximately two-week count variance.

Of note for this clone: Its antigen remains unidentified.

CDR1 PRHDT and CDR2 FYEKMQ come from the germline V gene (reference sequence). Trimming pared 5 bases from V and 3 bases from J, leaving 20 bases between. The CDR3 is 17 amino acids. Healthy donors had no documented immune events, such as infections, while sampled. Sequenced by immunoSEQ multiplex PCR; TCRdb stores in-frame clones only, minus some. Here the sample spans approximately 80,000 clones, about 83% being singletons. This chain uses TRBV13 with TRBJ1-3, with a weak D call TRBD1 (6 bases). This clonotype originated in a person aged 18 to 75 in good health. The sample consisted of blood. Here the CDR3 DNA reads TGTGCCAGCAGCCAAAGCTGGGGGCCCGCCGGTGGAAACACCATATATTTT. Protein: CASSQSWGPAGGNTIYF.